This TCR beta chain comes out of a study of regulatory T cells in long-lasting Graves disease. Overall study: Newly diagnosed Graves' patients had under 3 months of antithyroid drugs.

Investigators prepared the TCR beta libraries by applying iRepertoire HTBI primers and Arm-PCR of CDR3 regions. TCRdb independently ran MiXCR on the multiplex PCR reads; one entry per CDR3 protein. The sample shows 500,000 or so distinct CDR3 sequences, about 16% of them seen only once. Concerning this clonotype itself: Its antigen is not known.

Study-level findings and limits: Persistent cases favored TRBV28, TRBJ1-2 and TRBJ2-5. Newly diagnosed patients had higher TCR diversity than persistent Graves' patients did.

Indicated time point: newly diagnosed GD, antithyroid drugs for less than 3 months. With RNA extracted from PBMCs as input, the TCR library was made. Trimming took 4 bases from V and 6 from J; bases not matched to a gene: 5. Germline V gene data show CDR1 as MDHEN and CDR2 as SYDVKM. The CDR3 sequence is 13 residues long. Another study also made use of these data, one on T cells in Graves' hyperthyroidism and ophthalmopathy. That work contributes: Exclusion of patients followed from uncontrolled infection, other autoimmune disease, pregnancy or lactation.

The sample here was peripheral blood mononuclear cells (PBMCs), taken at new diagnosis, from a patient treated with antithyroid drugs. This receptor was identified in a man between 35 and 55 years old with Graves disease. The rearrangement uses TRBV28 and TRBJ2-7; 8 bases are a match to TRBD1. In DNA form, the CDR3 reads TGTGCCAGCAGTTGGACAGGGTTGGGCGAGCAGTACTTC. This codes for CASSWTGLGEQYF.